This T cell receptor beta chain was retrieved from a study of CD8+CD57+ T cells in acquired aplastic anemia. Regarding the study as a whole: Patients shared about 30 CD8+ CDR3 sequences with controls.

This CDR3 has 15 amino acids. Trimming took off 4 bases at V and 2 bases at J, with 12 bases between the two ends. Germline V gene lookup returns CDR1 LNHNV and CDR2 YYDKDF (reference sequence). All sequencing subjects had displayed CD8+CD57+ cell expansion on flow cytometry. Profiles of TCR beta VDJ and CDR3 were generated from a genomic DNA template. TCRdb recomputed calls from the reads with MiXCR, one row per CDR3 protein. The sample yields about 160,000 distinct CDR3 sequences, roughly two thirds seen once. To note about this clonotype: The antigen is unknown.

The gene calls are TRBV15 and TRBJ2-1; perhaps D is TRBD1 or TRBD2 (5 bases each). Sequencing used sorted CD4+, CD8+, or CD8+CD57+ T cells (not recorded which) from PBMCs. This TCR derives from a human donor with aplastic anemia. CDR3 DNA sequence: TGTGCCACCAGCATGAGTCGGGGCCCCTACAATGAGCAGTTCTTC. Its protein product is CATSMSRGPYNEQFF.